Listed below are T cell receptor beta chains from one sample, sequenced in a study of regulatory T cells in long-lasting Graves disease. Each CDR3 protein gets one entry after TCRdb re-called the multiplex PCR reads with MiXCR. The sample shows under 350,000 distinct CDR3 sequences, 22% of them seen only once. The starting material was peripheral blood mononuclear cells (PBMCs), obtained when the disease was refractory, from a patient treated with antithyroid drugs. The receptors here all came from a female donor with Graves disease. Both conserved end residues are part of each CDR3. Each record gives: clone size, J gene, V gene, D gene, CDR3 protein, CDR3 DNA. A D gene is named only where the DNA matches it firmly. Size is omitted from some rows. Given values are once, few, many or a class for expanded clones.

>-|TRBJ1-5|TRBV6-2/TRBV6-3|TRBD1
CASSYSTGAVSNQPQHF
TGTGCCAGCAGTTACTCCACAGGGGCAGTCAGCAATCAGCCCCAGCATTTT
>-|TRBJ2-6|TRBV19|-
CASQVTKRTGANVLTF
TGTGCCTCACAGGTCACCAAACGGACTGGGGCCAACGTCCTGACTTTC
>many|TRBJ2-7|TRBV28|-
CASSPWGSYYEQYF
TGTGCCAGCAGTCCCTGGGGCTCTTACTACGAGCAGTACTTC
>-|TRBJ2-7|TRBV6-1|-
CASSVPPVYEQYF
TGTGCCAGCAGTGTTCCCCCGGTCTACGAGCAGTACTTC
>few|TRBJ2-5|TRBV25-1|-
CASSDPNREVVETQYF
TGTGCCAGCAGTGATCCTAACAGGGAGGTGGTAGAGACCCAGTACTTC
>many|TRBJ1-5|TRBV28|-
CASGGQPQHF
TGTGCCAGCGGGGGTCAGCCCCAGCATTTT
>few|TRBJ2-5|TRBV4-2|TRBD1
CASRGQGQETQYF
TGTGCCAGCAGGGGACAGGGCCAAGAGACCCAGTACTTC
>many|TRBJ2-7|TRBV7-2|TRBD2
CASSGGGTSGHYEQYF
TGTGCCAGCAGCGGCGGCGGGACTAGCGGACACTACGAGCAGTACTTC
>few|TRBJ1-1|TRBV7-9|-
CASSSKDTLNTEAFF
TGTGCCAGCAGCTCCAAAGACACTTTGAACACTGAAGCTTTCTTT
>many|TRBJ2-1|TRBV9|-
CASSTMAGLNNEQFF
TGTGCCAGCAGCACCATGGCGGGACTCAACAATGAGCAGTTCTTC
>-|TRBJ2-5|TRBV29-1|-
CSVAQGGETQCF
TGCAGCGTCGCACAGGGTGGAGAGACCCAGTGCTTC
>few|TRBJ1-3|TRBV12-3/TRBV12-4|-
CASSQDSHSGNTIYF
TGTGCCAGCTCCCAAGACAGCCACTCTGGAAACACCATATATTTT
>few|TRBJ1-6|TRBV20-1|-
CSAGRDGSSYNSPLHF
TGCAGTGCTGGGAGGGACGGGAGCTCCTATAATTCACCCCTCCACTTT
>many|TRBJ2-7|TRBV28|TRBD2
CASSLALREGSYEQYF
TGTGCCAGCAGTTTAGCGTTGCGGGAGGGTTCCTACGAGCAGTACTTC
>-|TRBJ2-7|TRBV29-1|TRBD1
CSVEGGDRGLGYEQYF
TGCAGCGTTGAAGGGGGGGACAGGGGGCTCGGCTACGAGCAGTACTTC
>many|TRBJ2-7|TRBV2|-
CASSDSDNSYEQYF
TGTGCCAGCAGTGATTCGGACAATAGCTACGAGCAGTACTTC
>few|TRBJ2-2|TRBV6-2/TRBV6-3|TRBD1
CASSPDRRTGELFF
TGTGCCAGCAGCCCGGACAGGAGAACTGGGGAGCTGTTTTTT
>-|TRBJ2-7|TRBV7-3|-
CASSLTLETEQYF
TGTGCCAGCAGCTTAACCCTTGAGACCGAGCAGTACTTC
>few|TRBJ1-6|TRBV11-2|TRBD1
CASSLGQGGSSYNSPLHF
TGTGCCAGCAGCTTGGGACAGGGGGGAAGCTCCTATAATTCACCCCTCCACTTT
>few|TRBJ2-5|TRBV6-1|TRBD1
CASRLGGAETQYF
TGTGCCAGCAGACTAGGGGGCGCAGAGACCCAGTACTTC
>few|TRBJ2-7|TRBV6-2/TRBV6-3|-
CASSYQSYYEQYF
TGTGCCAGCAGTTACCAATCCTACTACGAGCAGTACTTC
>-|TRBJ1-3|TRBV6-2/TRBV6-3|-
CASRPRGVSGNTIYF
TGTGCCAGCAGACCCAGGGGAGTCTCTGGAAACACCATATATTTT
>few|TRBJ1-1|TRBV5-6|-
CASSSTLPGKAFF
TGTGCCAGCAGCTCTACCCTCCCAGGGAAAGCTTTCTTT
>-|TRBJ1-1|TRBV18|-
CASSPSGQQNTEAFF
TGTGCCAGCTCACCGAGCGGACAGCAGAACACTGAAGCTTTCTTT
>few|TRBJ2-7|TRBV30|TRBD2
CAWSAGLAGGGYEQYF
TGTGCCTGGAGTGCGGGACTAGCGGGAGGCGGGTACGAGCAGTACTTC
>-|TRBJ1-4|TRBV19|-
CASSIERPGAGITNEKLFF
TGTGCCAGTAGTATCGAACGACCAGGGGCCGGTATCACTAATGAAAAACTGTTTTTT
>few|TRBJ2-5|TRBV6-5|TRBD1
CASSYMGQGLETQYF
TGTGCCAGCAGTTATATGGGACAGGGTCTAGAGACCCAGTACTTC
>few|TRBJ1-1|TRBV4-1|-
CASSPEKNTEAFF
TGCGCCAGCAGCCCCGAAAAAAACACTGAAGCTTTCTTT
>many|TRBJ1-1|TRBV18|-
CASSPMQGTDTEAFF
TGTGCCAGCTCACCAATGCAGGGTACGGACACTGAAGCTTTCTTT
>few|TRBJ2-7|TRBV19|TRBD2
CASSPGLTSYEQYF
TGTGCCAGTAGTCCGGGACTAACCTCCTACGAGCAGTACTTC
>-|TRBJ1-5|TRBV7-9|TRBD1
CASSLGTGMSNQPQHF
TGTGCCAGCAGCTTAGGGACAGGGATGAGCAATCAGCCCCAGCATTTT
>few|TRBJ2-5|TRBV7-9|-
CASSHHTTQETQYF
TGTGCCAGCAGCCACCATACAACCCAAGAGACCCAGTACTTC
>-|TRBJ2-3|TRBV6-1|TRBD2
CTSGLAGSTDTQYF
TGTACCAGCGGACTAGCGGGAAGCACAGATACGCAGTATTTT
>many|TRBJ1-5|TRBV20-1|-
CSARRGGYDQPQHF
TGCAGTGCTAGGAGGGGGGGTTATGATCAGCCCCAGCATTTT
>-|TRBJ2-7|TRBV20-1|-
CSAIDISEQYF
TGCAGTGCTATAGATATCTCCGAGCAGTACTTC
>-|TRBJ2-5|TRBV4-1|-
CASSRGVVIQETQYF
TGCGCCAGCAGCCGCGGAGTCGTAATTCAAGAGACCCAGTACTTC
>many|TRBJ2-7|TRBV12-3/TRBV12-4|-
CASSPDRPNEQYF
TGTGCCAGCAGTCCCGACAGGCCCAACGAGCAGTACTTC
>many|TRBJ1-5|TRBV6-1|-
CASSEVIHQPQHF
TGTGCCAGCAGTGAGGTAATCCATCAGCCCCAGCATTTT
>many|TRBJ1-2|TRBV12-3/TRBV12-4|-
CASSLNPGNYGYTF
TGTGCCAGCAGTTTAAATCCAGGGAACTATGGCTACACCTTC
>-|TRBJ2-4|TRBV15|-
CATSRGEVNIQYF
TGTGCCACCAGCAGAGGGGAAGTAAACATTCAGTACTTC